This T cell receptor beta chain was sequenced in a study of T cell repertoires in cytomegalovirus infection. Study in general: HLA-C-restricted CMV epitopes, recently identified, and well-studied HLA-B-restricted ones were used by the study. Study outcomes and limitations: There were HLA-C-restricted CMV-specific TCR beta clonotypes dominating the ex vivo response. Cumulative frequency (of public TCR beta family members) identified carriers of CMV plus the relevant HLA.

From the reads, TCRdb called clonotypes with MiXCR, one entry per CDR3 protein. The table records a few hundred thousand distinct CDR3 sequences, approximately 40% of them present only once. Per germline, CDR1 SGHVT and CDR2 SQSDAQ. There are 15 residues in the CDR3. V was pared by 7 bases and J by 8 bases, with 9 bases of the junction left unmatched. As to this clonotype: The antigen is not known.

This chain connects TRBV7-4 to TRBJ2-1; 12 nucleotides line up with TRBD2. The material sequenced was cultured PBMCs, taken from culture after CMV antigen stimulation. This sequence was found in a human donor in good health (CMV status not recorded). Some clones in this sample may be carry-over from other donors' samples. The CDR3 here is CASTQLAGGQDEQFF. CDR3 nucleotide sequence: TGTGCCAGCACCCAACTAGCGGGGGGACAAGATGAGCAGTTCTTC.